This passage covers 25 T cell receptor beta chains from one sample sequenced in a study of PD-1 blockade in classical Hodgkin lymphoma. Measured with immunoSEQ multiplex PCR; TCRdb has only the in-frame clones, and not every one. Of tens of thousands of clones in the sample, around 90% were seen once. This sample's time point: newly diagnosed, previously untreated cHL patient sample. Material for sequencing was peripheral blood mononuclear cells (PBMCs). The receptors were sampled from a human donor with classical Hodgkin lymphoma.

J is TRBJ2-2 and V is TRBV25-1, with D tentatively TRBD1 (5 bases). Germline CDR1 is MGHDK and CDR2 is SYGVNS. There are 13 residues in the CDR3. V lost 6 bases and J 4 bases, leaving 9 bases between the germline ends. The CDR3 here is CASRGDSTGELFF. The CDR3 nucleotides read TGTGCCAGCAGAGGTGACAGCACCGGGGAGCTGTTTTTT.

This chain connects TRBV28 to TRBJ1-1, with 10 nucleotides matching TRBD1. The CDR3 is 14 residues long. Looked up from germline, CDR1 is MDHEN and CDR2 is SYDVKM. V shed 5 bases and J 4 bases; nucleotides not matched to a gene: 4. CDR3 protein: CASSHDRGPTEAFF. The CDR3 coding sequence is TGTGCCAGCAGTCATGACAGGGGGCCCACTGAAGCTTTCTTT.

The chain uses TRBV18 and TRBJ1-1; possibly TRBD1 for D (6 bases). The V gene's germline CDR1 is KGHSH and CDR2 LQKENI. V was clipped by 3 bases and J by 2 bases, with 19 bases between them. The CDR3 runs to 17 residues. For the CDR3, the DNA is TGTGCCAGCTCACCCCAAAGCTCCGGACAGACTAACACTGAAGCTTTCTTT. Translated: CASSPQSSGQTNTEAFF.

The rearrangement joins TRBV30 to TRBJ1-2, with D possibly being TRBD1 (6 bases). Germline CDR1 is GTSNPN and CDR2 is SVGIG (reference sequence). The CDR3 consists of 13 residues. Trimming shortened V by 2 bases and J by 4 bases, and 11 bases separated the two germline ends. The CDR3: CAWSPTGTYGYTF. The DNA for the CDR3 is TGTGCCTGGAGTCCAACAGGGACCTATGGCTACACCTTC.

J is TRBJ2-1 and V is TRBV7-9; a weak D match, TRBD1 (5 bases). This CDR3 is built from 14 residues. Germline values: CDR1 SEHNR, CDR2 FQNEAQ (reference sequence). Deletions cut 5 bases from V and 13 bases from J, with 21 bases between. This CDR3 is CASSPWTTPRIQFF. The CDR3 DNA is TGTGCCAGCAGCCCTTGGACAACTCCACGGATTCAGTTCTTC.

A single count supports this clone. The chain is built from TRBV29-1 and TRBJ2-3, with 8 bases fitting TRBD1. This CDR3 spans 16 amino acids. Germline lookup yields CDR1 SQVTM and CDR2 ANQGSEA. V dropped 0 bases and J dropped 9; count of bases not matched to a gene: 14. CDR3 sequence: CSVEDHEDRALETQYF. For the CDR3, the DNA is TGCAGCGTTGAAGATCACGAGGACAGGGCCCTAGAGACGCAGTATTTT.

CDR3 sequence reads: CASSPREVWNSPLHF. DNA for the CDR3: TGTGCCAGCAGCCCCAGGGAGGTTTGGAATTCACCCCTCCACTTT. This chain uses TRBV14 with TRBJ1-6, with D possibly matching TRBD1 (5 bases). Per the germline V gene, CDR1 is SGHDN and CDR2 is FVKESK. V gave up 4 bases and J gave up 7 bases, with 14 bases separating them. This CDR3 comprises 15 residues.

This chain links TRBV27 with TRBJ2-1; 9 bases align to TRBD1. This CDR3 has 14 amino acids. After removal of 6 bases from V and 7 bases from J, the junction contained 7 bases not matched to a gene. Per germline, CDR1 MNHEY and CDR2 SMNVEV (reference sequence). CDR3 nucleotide sequence: TGTGCCAGCAGCCCCTGGGACAGGGTGAATGAGCAGTTCTTC. It specifies CASSPWDRVNEQFF.

The gene calls are TRBV18 and TRBJ2-7; no firm D call. Germline-derived CDR1 and CDR2 are KGHSH and LQKENI. V lost 4 bases and J lost 1, with 8 bases in between. The CDR3 contains 13 residues. CDR3 DNA: TGTGCCAGCTCACGGCCGCAATCCTACGAGCAGTACTTC. This codes for CASSRPQSYEQYF.

This sequence joins TRBV7-3 and TRBJ2-3, with TRBD1 matching 8 bases. The CDR3 has 14 residues. Looked up from germline, CDR1 is SGHTA and CDR2 is FQGTGA. J lost 5 bases, V lost 2 bases, and 3 bases had no gene match. CDR3 nucleotide sequence: TGTGCCAGCAGCTTATTCGACAGGGGAGATACGCAGTATTTT. Its translation is CASSLFDRGDTQYF.

This chain links TRBV10-3 with TRBJ2-4, with no clear D. There are 13 residues in the CDR3. The V and J ends lost 4 bases and 5 bases respectively, with 9 bases between them. Germline lookup yields CDR1 ENHRY and CDR2 SYGVKD. The CDR3 DNA reads TGTGCCATCAGTGGGACCGCGGAAAACATTCAGTACTTC. Its protein product is CAISGTAENIQYF.

This sequence joins TRBV27 and TRBJ2-2, with a tentative D call TRBD1 (6 bases). The V gene's germline CDR1 is MNHEY and CDR2 SMNVEV (reference sequence). Between the trimmed V and J ends, which lost 5 bases and 1 base, there was a span of 11 bases. This CDR3 comprises 15 residues. In DNA, the CDR3 is TGTGCCAGCAGTCCATACAGGGTGAACACCGGGGAGCTGTTTTTT. Encoded protein: CASSPYRVNTGELFF.

The chain joins TRBV5-1 to TRBJ2-7; 7 bases agree with TRBD2. Germline loops: CDR1 SGHRS, CDR2 YFSETQ. Trimming cost V 0 bases and J 0 bases; bases outside gene matches: 12. The CDR3 consists of 18 residues. CDR3 amino acids: CASSLGGSLAESSYEQYV. The CDR3 coding sequence is TGCGCCAGCAGCTTGGGGGGTTCCCTAGCGGAGAGCTCCTACGAGCAGTACGTC.

The rearrangement uses TRBV6-1 and TRBJ2-7; TRBD1 might be the D (6 bases). Trimming removed 3 bases from V and 0 bases from J, with 12 bases in between. This CDR3 has 15 amino acids. Germline V gene lookup returns CDR1 MNHNS and CDR2 SASEGT. CDR3 sequence reads: CASSDFTGSSYEQYF. In DNA, the CDR3 is TGTGCCAGCAGTGACTTTACAGGGAGCTCCTACGAGCAGTACTTC.

V is TRBV27 and J is TRBJ2-7; 7 bases align to TRBD2. The CDR3 has 15 residues. Germline loops: CDR1 MNHEY, CDR2 SMNVEV (reference sequence). With V trimmed by 8 bases and J by 2 bases, 12 bases remained unmatched. The CDR3 nucleotides read TGTGCCAGCTCCTCTGCGAGACTAGCAACCTACGAGCAGTACTTC. Its translation is CASSSARLATYEQYF.

The chain couples TRBV28 to TRBJ1-2; D not resolved. There are 11 residues in the CDR3. Germline V gene sequence: CDR1 MDHEN, CDR2 SYDVKM. V dropped 4 bases and J dropped 9 bases, with 9 bases sitting between them. In DNA form, the CDR3 reads TGTGCCAGCAGTTACAAAGGGAGCTACACCTTC. Protein product: CASSYKGSYTF.

The chain recombines TRBV11-2 with TRBJ1-1; 8 bases match TRBD1. The CDR3 covers 14 residues. Germline CDR1 is SGHAT and CDR2 is FQNNGV. V lost 5 bases to trimming and J lost 1 base; unmatched junction nucleotides: 3. Written as DNA, the CDR3 is TGTGCCAGCAGCCCCGGACAGGGGAACACTGAAGCTTTCTTT. It encodes CASSPGQGNTEAFF.

The chain has TRBV5-1 and TRBJ1-1, with 7 bases identical to TRBD1. V lost 3 bases and J lost 4; bases outside the gene matches: 6. The V gene's germline CDR1 is SGHRS and CDR2 YFSETQ. The length of the CDR3 is 14 residues. Here the CDR3 DNA reads TGCGCCAGCAGCTCCTGGGACAGCTCCACTGAAGCTTTCTTT. As protein: CASSSWDSSTEAFF.

The J gene is TRBJ1-1, the V gene TRBV5-1; TRBD1 matches at 10 bases. The CDR3 has 15 residues. Losses at the gene ends were 3 bases for V and 10 bases for J; bases not matched to a gene: 12. Germline V CDR1 and CDR2: SGHRS, YFSETQ. The CDR3 reads CASSWMTGGSSAAFF. The CDR3 DNA reads as TGCGCCAGCAGCTGGATGACAGGGGGCTCAAGCGCAGCTTTCTTT.

Here the CDR3 reads CASSLAGSLGSWEEAFF. CDR3 coding DNA: TGTGCCAGCAGCTTGGCCGGTTCGTTGGGTTCGTGGGAGGAAGCTTTCTTT. V usage is TRBV5-8 and J usage is TRBJ1-1, with D uncertain. The ends were cut back, 0 bases at V and 8 bases at J, with 23 bases in the middle. The CDR3 loop spans 17 amino acids. The germline V gene has CDR1 SGHTS and CDR2 YDEGEE.

This chain joins TRBV10-3 and TRBJ2-3; 12 nucleotides agree with TRBD2. From germline, CDR1 is ENHRY and CDR2 SYGVKD. The trim removed 6 bases at V and 3 bases at J, leaving 7 bases unmatched. This CDR3 spans 16 amino acids. CDR3 bases: TGTGCCATCAGCCCCTCTAGCGGGAGGGGAACAGATACGCAGTATTTT. This sequence encodes CAISPSSGRGTDTQYF.

The chain links TRBV10-1 to TRBJ2-5, with no clear D. Germline loops: CDR1 WNHNN, CDR2 SYGVQD (reference sequence). The CDR3 runs 12 residues. With 2 bases removed from V and 0 bases from J, the gap between germline ends came to 1 base. CDR3 bases: TGCGCCAGCAGTGAGAACCAAGAGACCCAGTACTTC. Protein product: CASSENQETQYF.

The chain recombines TRBV9 with TRBJ2-1; 7 nucleotides agree with TRBD2. Germline assignment: CDR1 SGDLS and CDR2 YYNGEE. Unmatched junction bases numbered 3, after V lost 0 bases and J lost 3 bases. CDR3 length equals 15 residues. CDR3 residues: CASSVGASGYNEQFF. The CDR3 nucleotides read TGTGCCAGCAGCGTAGGAGCTAGCGGCTACAATGAGCAGTTCTTC.

V and J are TRBV27 and TRBJ2-7; TRBD2 matches at 13 bases. CDR3 length equals 15 residues. From germline, CDR1 is MNHEY and CDR2 SMNVEV (reference sequence). The trim removed 2 bases at V and 6 bases at J, leaving 4 bases unmatched. DNA for the CDR3: TGTGCCAGCAGTTTAAAGGGACTAGCGGGATCCGAGCAGTACTTC. Its protein is CASSLKGLAGSEQYF.

The chain carries TRBV7-6 and TRBJ2-1; D not certain. The CDR3 totals 14 residues. Germline CDR1 SGHVS, CDR2 FNYEAQ. Trimming took 5 bases from V and 6 from J, leaving 14 bases between them. Written as DNA, the CDR3 is TGTGCCAGCAGCAATAGATTAGCTGGCAATGAGCAGTTCTTC. Protein product: CASSNRLAGNEQFF.